This record looks at one T cell receptor beta chain sequence and its context. Its target is not known. Here immunoSEQ multiplex PCR was the method, and the copy in TCRdb shows in-frame clones only, minus some. This sample has about 350,000 clones, with approximately 86% found just once. This CDR3 region has 12 residues. Germline CDR1 is LGHNT and CDR2 is FRNRAP. V was shortened by 6 bases and J by 2 bases, with 6 bases between the two germline ends. The treatment denotes: approximately 18 received Ad26.COV2.S at low or high dose, single or two shots; about 5 received placebo; per-sample allocation not given. All samples were drawn on day 63, counting from the first vaccine or placebo injection. Cohort 1b enrolled adults aged 18-55 years in Boston. The sample is drawn from a study of Ad26.COV2.S vaccination and SARS-CoV-2 variants. Study findings and constraints: An underestimation of total T cell responses may have resulted from the TCR breadth and depth analyses. With respect to non-spike TCR breadth, vaccine and placebo recipients were similar.

Sequenced here: peripheral blood, sampled in a trial of Ad26.COV2.S vaccine versus placebo. The gene calls are TRBV12-5 and TRBJ2-3; D is unclear. The TCR sequence derives from a person aged 18 to 65 who received the Ad26.COV2.S COVID-19 vaccine or a placebo. In DNA, the CDR3 is TGTGCTAGTGGATCTGACACAGATACGCAGTATTTT. Amino acid sequence: CASGSDTDTQYF.